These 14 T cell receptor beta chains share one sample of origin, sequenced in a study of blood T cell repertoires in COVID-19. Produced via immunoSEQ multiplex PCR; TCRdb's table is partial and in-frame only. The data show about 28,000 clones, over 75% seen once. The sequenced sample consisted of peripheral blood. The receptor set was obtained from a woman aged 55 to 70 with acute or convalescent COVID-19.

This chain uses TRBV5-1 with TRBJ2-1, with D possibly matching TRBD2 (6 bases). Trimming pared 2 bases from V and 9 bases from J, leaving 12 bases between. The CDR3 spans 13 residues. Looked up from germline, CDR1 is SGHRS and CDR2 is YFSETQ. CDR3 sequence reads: CASSLTSSAEQFF. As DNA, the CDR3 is TGCGCCAGCAGCTTAACTAGCTCGGCTGAGCAGTTCTTC.

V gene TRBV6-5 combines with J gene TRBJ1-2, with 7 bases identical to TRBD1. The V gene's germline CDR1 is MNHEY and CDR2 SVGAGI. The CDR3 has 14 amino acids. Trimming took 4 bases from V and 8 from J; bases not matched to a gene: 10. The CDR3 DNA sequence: TGTGCCAGCAGTTCCCCGGGACAGCTCTCGGGCTACACCTTC. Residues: CASSSPGQLSGYTF.

CDR3 sequence: CASSPGVGLNTEAFF. DNA for the CDR3: TGCGCCAGCAGCCCGGGGGTGGGTTTGAACACTGAAGCTTTCTTT. The chain is built from TRBV5-1 and TRBJ1-1, with D possibly being TRBD1 (5 bases). The CDR3 consists of 15 residues. The V end lost 4 bases, the J end lost 0 bases, and 13 bases lay between the germline ends. The germline V gene encodes CDR1 SGHRS and CDR2 YFSETQ. Drawing the rest from reference TRBV5-1 and TRBJ1-1, the complete variable domain is KAGVTQTPRYLIKTRGQQVTLSCSPISGHRSVSWYQQTPGQGLQFLFEYFSETQRNKGNFPGRFSGRQFSNSRSEMNVSTLELGDSALYLCASSPGVGLNTEAFFGQGTRLTVV.

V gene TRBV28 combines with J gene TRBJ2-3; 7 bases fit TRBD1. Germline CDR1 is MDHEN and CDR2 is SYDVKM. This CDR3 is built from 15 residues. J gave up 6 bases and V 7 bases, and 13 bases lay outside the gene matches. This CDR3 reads CASTKPGQVLDTQYF. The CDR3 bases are TGTGCCAGCACTAAGCCCGGACAGGTACTCGATACGCAGTATTTT. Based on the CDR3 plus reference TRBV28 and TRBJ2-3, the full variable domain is DVKVTQSSRYLVKRTGEKVFLECVQDMDHENMFWYRQDPGLGLRLIYFSYDVKMKEKGDIPEGYSVSREKKERFSLILESASTNQTSMYLCASTKPGQVLDTQYFGPGTRLTVL.

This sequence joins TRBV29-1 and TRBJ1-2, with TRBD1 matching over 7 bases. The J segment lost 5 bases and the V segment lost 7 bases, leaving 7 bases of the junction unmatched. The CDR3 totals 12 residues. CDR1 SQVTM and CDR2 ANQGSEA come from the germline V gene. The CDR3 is CSARQGVYGYTF. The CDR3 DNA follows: TGCAGCGCAAGACAGGGTGTTTATGGCTACACCTTC.

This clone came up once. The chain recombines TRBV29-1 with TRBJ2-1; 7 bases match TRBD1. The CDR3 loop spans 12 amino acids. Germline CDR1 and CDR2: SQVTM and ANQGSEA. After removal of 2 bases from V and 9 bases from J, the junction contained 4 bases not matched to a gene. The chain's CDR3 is CSVERQGSEQFF. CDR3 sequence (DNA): TGCAGCGTTGAAAGACAGGGCAGTGAGCAGTTCTTC.

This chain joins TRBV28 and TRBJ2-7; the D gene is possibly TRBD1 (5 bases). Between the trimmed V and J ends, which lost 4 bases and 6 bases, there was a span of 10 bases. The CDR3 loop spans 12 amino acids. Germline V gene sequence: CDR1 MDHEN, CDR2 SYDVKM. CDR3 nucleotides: TGTGCCAGCAGTTACGACAGCGCCGAGCAGTACTTC. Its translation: CASSYDSAEQYF.

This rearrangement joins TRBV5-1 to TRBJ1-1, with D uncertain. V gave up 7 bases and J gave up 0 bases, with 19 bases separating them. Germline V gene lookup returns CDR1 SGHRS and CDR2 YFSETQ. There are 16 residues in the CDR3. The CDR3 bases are TGCGCCAGCTCCAACCGCCGGGTAAGGTTGAACACTGAAGCTTTCTTT. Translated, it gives CASSNRRVRLNTEAFF.

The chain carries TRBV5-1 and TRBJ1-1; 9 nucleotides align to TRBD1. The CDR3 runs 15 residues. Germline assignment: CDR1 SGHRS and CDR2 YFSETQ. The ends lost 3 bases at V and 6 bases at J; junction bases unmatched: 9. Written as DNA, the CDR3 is TGCGCCAGCAGCTGGGGGGACAGGGACTCCTCTGAAGCTTTCTTT. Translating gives CASSWGDRDSSEAFF.

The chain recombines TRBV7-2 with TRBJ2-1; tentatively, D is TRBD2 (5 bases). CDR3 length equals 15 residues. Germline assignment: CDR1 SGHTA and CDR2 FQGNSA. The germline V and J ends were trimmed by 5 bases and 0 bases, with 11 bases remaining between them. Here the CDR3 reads CASSDRGSSYNEQFF. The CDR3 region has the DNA TGTGCCAGCAGCGACCGGGGTAGCTCCTACAATGAGCAGTTCTTC.

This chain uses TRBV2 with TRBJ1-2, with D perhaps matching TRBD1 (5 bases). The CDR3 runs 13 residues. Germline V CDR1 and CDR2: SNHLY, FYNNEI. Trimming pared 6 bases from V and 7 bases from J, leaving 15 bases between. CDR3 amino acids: CASSGQGSGGYTF. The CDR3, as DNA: TGTGCCAGCAGCGGGCAGGGTTCTGGTGGCTACACCTTC.

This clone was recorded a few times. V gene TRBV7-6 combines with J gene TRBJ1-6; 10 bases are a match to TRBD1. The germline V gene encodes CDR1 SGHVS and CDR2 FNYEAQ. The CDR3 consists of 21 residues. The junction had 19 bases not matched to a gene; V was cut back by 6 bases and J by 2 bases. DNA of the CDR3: TGTGCCAGCAGACATCGACAGGGGGCACGAACTTTTGGGGCCTATAATTCACCCCTCCACTTT. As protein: CASRHRQGARTFGAYNSPLHF.

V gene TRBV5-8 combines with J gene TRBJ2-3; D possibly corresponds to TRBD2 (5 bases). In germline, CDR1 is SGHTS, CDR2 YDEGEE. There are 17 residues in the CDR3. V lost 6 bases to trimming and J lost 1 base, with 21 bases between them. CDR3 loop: CASTQYGGGWGTDTQYF. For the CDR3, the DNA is TGTGCCAGCACCCAATACGGCGGCGGGTGGGGCACAGATACGCAGTATTTT.

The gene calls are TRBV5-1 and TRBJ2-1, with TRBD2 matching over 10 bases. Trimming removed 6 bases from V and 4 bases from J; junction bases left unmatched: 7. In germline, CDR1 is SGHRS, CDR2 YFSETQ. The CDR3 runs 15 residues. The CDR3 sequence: CASTSTSGVYNEQFF. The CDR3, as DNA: TGCGCCAGCACCTCTACTAGCGGGGTTTACAATGAGCAGTTCTTC.